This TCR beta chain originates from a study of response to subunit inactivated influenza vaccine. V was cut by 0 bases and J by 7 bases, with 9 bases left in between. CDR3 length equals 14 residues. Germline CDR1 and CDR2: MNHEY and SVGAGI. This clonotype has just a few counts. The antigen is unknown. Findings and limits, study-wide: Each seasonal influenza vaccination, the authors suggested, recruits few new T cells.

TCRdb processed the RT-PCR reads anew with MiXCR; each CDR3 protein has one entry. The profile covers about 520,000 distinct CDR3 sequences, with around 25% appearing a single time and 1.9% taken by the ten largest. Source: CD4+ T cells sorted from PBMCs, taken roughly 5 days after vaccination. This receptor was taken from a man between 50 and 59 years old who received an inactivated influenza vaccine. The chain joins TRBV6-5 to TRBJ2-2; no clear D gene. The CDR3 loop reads CASSYSRLGGELFF. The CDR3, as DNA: TGTGCCAGCAGTTACTCTCGGTTGGGCGGGGAGCTGTTTTTT.